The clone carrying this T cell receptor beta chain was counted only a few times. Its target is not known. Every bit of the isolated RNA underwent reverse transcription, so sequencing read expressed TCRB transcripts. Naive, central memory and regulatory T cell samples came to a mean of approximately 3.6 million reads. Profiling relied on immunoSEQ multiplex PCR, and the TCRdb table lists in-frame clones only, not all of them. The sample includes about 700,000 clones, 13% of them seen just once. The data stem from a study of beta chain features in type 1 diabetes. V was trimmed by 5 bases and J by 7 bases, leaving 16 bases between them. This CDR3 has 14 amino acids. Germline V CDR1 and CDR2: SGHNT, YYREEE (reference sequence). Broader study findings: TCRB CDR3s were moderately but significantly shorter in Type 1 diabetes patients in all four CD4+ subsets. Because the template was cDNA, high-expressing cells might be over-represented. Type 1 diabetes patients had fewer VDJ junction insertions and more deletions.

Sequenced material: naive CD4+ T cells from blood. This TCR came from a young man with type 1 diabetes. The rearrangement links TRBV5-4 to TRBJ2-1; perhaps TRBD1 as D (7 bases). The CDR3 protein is CASRAGGHENEQFF. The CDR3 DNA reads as TGTGCCAGCAGGGCAGGGGGGCACGAGAATGAGCAGTTCTTC.